The T cell receptor beta chain under discussion was sequenced for a study of early T cells in non-severe SARS-CoV-2 infection. Study-wide points: Matching with VDJdb favored anti-spike CD8 responses (missing private and CD4 specificities).

Separate cDNA molecules each had unique molecular identifiers attached to them. MiXCR, run by TCRdb on the 5' RACE reads, gives a single entry per CDR3 protein. The sample yields 43,000 or so distinct CDR3 sequences, roughly 7% seen once. This clonotype was seen ten or more times. No antigen is known for it. Relative to the germline gene, one junction end is altered; a read error may explain this. The CDR3 covers 15 residues. CDR1 and CDR2 from the germline V gene are KGHSH and LQKENI. Sequencing was performed on whole blood. The chain links TRBV18 to TRBJ1-2, with TRBD1 matching 9 bases. The clonotype comes from an adult who was a healthcare worker with PCR-confirmed SARS-CoV-2 infection or an uninfected control (not recorded which). CDR3 in amino acids: CASSPQGAQGYGYTF. The CDR3 region has the DNA TGTGCCAGCTCGCCACAGGGGGCGCAAGGCTATGGCTACACCTTC.